This entry lists 7 T cell receptor beta chains sequenced from one sample in a study of CD8 T cells in Susac syndrome (dated by TCRdb to between 2018 and 2021). Receptors were amplified or captured by the immunoSEQ multiplex PCR assay. RNA was extracted using the RNeasy kit, and roughly 0.45 to 1 ug of the RNA was reverse transcribed with random hexamers. TCRdb reanalyzed the raw reads on its own, using fastp at Q25 for trimming and MiXCR for clone calling, and kept in-frame beta chains. Each entry is one CDR3 protein sequence, shown with its most common DNA and genes. The sample table records roughly 140,000 distinct CDR3 sequences; 90% to 95% of these occur just once. The ten biggest clones cover 0.16% of the sample. The material sequenced was CD4+ T cells from PBMCs. Source of these receptors: a human donor with Susac syndrome.

CDR3 residues: CASSAGGGYGYTF. In nucleotides, the CDR3 is TGTGCCAGCAGCGCCGGGGGGGGATATGGCTACACCTTC. The chain combines TRBV27 with TRBJ1-2; D possibly corresponds to TRBD1 (5 bases). In germline, CDR1 is MNHEY, CDR2 SMNVEV (reference sequence). This CDR3 contains 13 residues. The V gene lost 6 bases and the J gene lost 5 bases, with 13 bases spanning the gap.

Only a few counts were recorded for this clonotype. At one end the junction does not follow the germline gene, possibly because of a read error. The chain has TRBV29-1 and TRBJ1-5; 7 positions match TRBD1. CDR3 length equals 12 residues. The germline CDR1 and CDR2 sequences are SQVTM and ANQGSEA. The CDR3, as DNA: TGTAGCGTGGGACAGCGGAATCAGCCCCAGCATTTT. The encoded protein is CSVGQRNQPQHF.

The count of this clonotype is one. This chain joins TRBV6-5 and TRBJ2-1, with D unclear. Germline lookup yields CDR1 MNHEY and CDR2 SVGAGI. Trimming pared 6 bases from V and 9 bases from J, leaving 9 bases between. This CDR3 has 11 amino acids. CDR3 protein: CASSDRIEQFF. The CDR3 DNA follows: TGTGCCAGCAGCGACCGGATTGAGCAGTTCTTC.

This clonotype was picked up one time. The chain recombines TRBV6-6 with TRBJ1-6; 7 bases are a match to TRBD1. The length of the CDR3 is 14 residues. Unmatched junction bases numbered 4, after V lost 2 bases and J lost 9 bases. The germline V gene encodes CDR1 MNHNY and CDR2 SVGAGI (reference sequence). The CDR3 spells CASSYAGGGSPLHF. CDR3 DNA: TGTGCCAGCAGTTACGCAGGGGGAGGTTCACCCCTCCACTTT.

The chain has TRBV18 and TRBJ1-1, with D hard to call. V was trimmed by 3 bases and J by 5 bases, leaving 13 bases between them. The CDR3 runs to 14 residues. Germline lookup yields CDR1 KGHSH and CDR2 LQKENI. CDR3 in DNA: TGTGCCAGCTCACCGGGTTGGGCTCGGACTGAAGCTTTCTTT. It translates to CASSPGWARTEAFF.

This rearrangement joins TRBV20-1 to TRBJ1-2; 7 bases map to TRBD1. Germline V gene sequence: CDR1 DFQATT, CDR2 SNEGSKA (reference sequence). CDR3 length: 15 amino acids. V trimming: 2 bases; J trimming: 8 bases; junction bases outside the gene matches: 14. DNA for the CDR3: TGCAGTGCTAGATCCCCCAGAGGAGGGGGCAGGGGCTACACCTTC. Amino acid sequence: CSARSPRGGGRGYTF.

This clonotype was found a few times. The gene calls are TRBV7-6 and TRBJ2-3; TRBD1 matches 9 bases. CDR3 length equals 12 residues. CDR1 and CDR2 from the germline V gene are SGHVS and FNYEAQ. The J segment lost 10 bases and the V segment lost 5 bases, leaving 4 bases of the junction unmatched. The CDR3 DNA follows: TGTGCCAGCAGCCTGGGACAGGGAGCGCAGTATTTT. Translation: CASSLGQGAQYF. Filled out from reference TRBV7-6 and TRBJ2-3, the complete variable domain reads GAGVSQSPRYKVTKRGQDVALRCDPISGHVSLYWYRQALGQGPEFLTYFNYEAQQDKSGLPNDRFSAERPEGSISTLTIQRTEQRDSAMYRCASSLGQGAQYFGPGTRLTVL.